What follows is one T cell receptor (beta chain) and its context. What it recognizes is unknown. CDR1 and CDR2 (germline): LNHDA, SQIVND (reference sequence). The germline V and J ends were trimmed by 3 bases and 3 bases, with 16 bases remaining between them. The CDR3 is 16 amino acids. The assay was immunoSEQ multiplex PCR, and TCRdb's table has in-frame clones only and misses some. The data show 57,000 or so clones, with about 88% seen just once and 15% to 20% held by the top ten. The data derive from a study of OX40 agonist ivuxolimab in advanced cancers. The overall study: The study gave patients intravenous ivuxolimab at 0.01 to 10 mg/kg every 2 weeks. Cohort: 75% to 90% men, mean age about 60, aged about 20 to 79. Therapy given before enrollment (anti-PD-1, anti-PD-L1 or anti-CTLA-4) was allowed, and around 40% had some.

General study points: The mean number of expanded clones was higher in CD8+ T cells than in CD4+.

The source material was CD4+ or CD8+ T cells sorted from blood, sampled in a trial of the OX40 agonist ivuxolimab. The chain is built from TRBV19 and TRBJ2-3, with D possibly being TRBD2 (6 bases). The origin of this receptor is an adult with an advanced solid tumor such as melanoma, head and neck, liver or kidney cancer. Here the CDR3 DNA reads TGTGCCAGTAGTATTCGAGCGGCGGAGGGAACAGATACGCAGTATTTT. Translating it yields CASSIRAAEGTDTQYF.